The 23 T cell receptor beta chains below all came from one sample that was sequenced in a study of cytomegalovirus exposure and HLA in healthy donors. Libraries were prepared by immunoSEQ multiplex PCR; TCRdb keeps only in-frame clonotypes and omits some of them. Among 200,000 or so clones, about 79% were seen once, and the ten largest hold over 10%. Sequences were obtained from PBMCs. Receptor source: a woman aged 25 to 39 in good health and CMV-seropositive.

A single count supports this clone. This chain joins TRBV2 and TRBJ2-5; D may be TRBD1 (5 bases). V was clipped by 2 bases and J by 0 bases, with 10 bases between them. Germline V gene data show CDR1 as SNHLY and CDR2 as FYNNEI. This CDR3 is 15 amino acids long. The CDR3 nucleotides read TGTGCCAGCAGTGAAAGCAGGGTAAACCAAGAGACCCAGTACTTC. The encoded protein is CASSESRVNQETQYF.

The chain recombines TRBV5-1 with TRBJ2-2, with 8 bases that match TRBD2. This CDR3 contains 17 residues. The V and J ends lost 2 bases and 4 bases, in that order; junction bases with no gene match: 10. Germline V lookup: CDR1 SGHRS, CDR2 YFSETQ. As DNA, the CDR3 is TGCGCCAGCAGCTTTAGAACTGCGGGAGGTCTCACCGGGGAGCTGTTTTTT. This translates into CASSFRTAGGLTGELFF.

The rearrangement uses TRBV6-6 and TRBJ1-2; D unclear. Germline loops: CDR1 MNHNY, CDR2 SVGAGI (reference sequence). The length of the CDR3 is 16 residues. Deletions cut 0 bases from V and 0 bases from J, with 11 bases between. The CDR3 loop is CASSYSMQVSNYGYTF. The DNA of the CDR3 is TGTGCCAGCAGTTACTCGATGCAGGTCTCTAACTATGGCTACACCTTC.

This rearrangement joins TRBV5-1 to TRBJ2-3, with 7 bases identical to TRBD1. Unmatched junction bases numbered 15, after V lost 6 bases and J lost 8 bases. This CDR3 comprises 15 residues. From germline, CDR1 is SGHRS and CDR2 YFSETQ. The CDR3 nucleotides are TGCGCCAGCAATGGGCCCGGGACAGCCGAGGGTACGCAGTATTTT. It is translated as CASNGPGTAEGTQYF.

The chain uses TRBV9 and TRBJ1-3; possibly TRBD1 for D (5 bases). The germline V gene encodes CDR1 SGDLS and CDR2 YYNGEE. Trimming pared 2 bases from V and 3 bases from J, leaving 9 bases between. This CDR3 region has 14 residues. CDR3 nucleotides: TGTGCCAGCAGCGTCCAGGGAATTGGAAACACCATATATTTT. This translates into CASSVQGIGNTIYF.

This clone was seen only once. The V call is TRBV6-7, the J call TRBJ2-1; D uncertain. TRBV6-7 is an ORF for which the function is uncertain. V lost 7 bases, J lost 8 bases, and 18 bases lay in between. This CDR3 has 14 amino acids. The CDR3 spells CASTTNMSPHEQFF. The DNA of the CDR3 is TGTGCCAGCACCACCAACATGTCCCCCCATGAGCAGTTCTTC.

This clone was recorded once. This chain links TRBV7-2 with TRBJ2-1; TRBD2 matches 9 bases. The germline V gene encodes CDR1 SGHTA and CDR2 FQGNSA. The junction had 6 bases not matched to a gene; V was cut back by 5 bases and J by 4 bases. This CDR3 comprises 15 residues. The CDR3 here is CASSPATSGYNEQFF. DNA for the CDR3: TGTGCCAGCAGCCCTGCGACTAGCGGATACAATGAGCAGTTCTTC.

The CDR3 nucleotides read TGTGCCACCAGCAGAGATCTAGGATTGTTCTTC. This translates into CATSRDLGLFF. The chain couples TRBV15 to TRBJ2-1; D remains ambiguous. This CDR3 has 11 amino acids. Trimming cost V 0 bases and J 15 bases, with 9 bases left between them. Germline CDR1 and CDR2: LNHNV and YYDKDF (reference sequence). Full variable domain (missing parts from reference TRBV15 and TRBJ2-1): DAMVIQNPRYQVTQFGKPVTLSCSQTLNHNVMYWYQQKSSQAPKLLFHYYDKDFNNEADTPDNFQSRRPNTSFCFLDIRSPGLGDTAMYLCATSRDLGLFFGPGTRLTVL.

The J gene is TRBJ2-7, the V gene TRBV2, with TRBD1 identical over 9 bases. Germline V gives CDR1 SNHLY, CDR2 FYNNEI. Trimming took 6 bases from V and 5 from J; bases not matched to a gene: 14. This CDR3 contains 16 residues. CDR3 DNA: TGTGCCAGCAGCCTAAAACCCGGGACAGGGTTAAACGAGCAGTACTTC. Translating gives CASSLKPGTGLNEQYF.

The chain carries TRBV11-2 and TRBJ2-3, with 14 bases matching TRBD2. In germline, CDR1 is SGHAT, CDR2 FQNNGV. There are 16 residues in the CDR3. The V and J ends lost 5 bases and 3 bases, in that order; junction bases with no gene match: 4. CDR3 sequence reads: CASSVGTSGRTDTQYF. CDR3 coding DNA: TGTGCCAGCAGCGTCGGGACTAGCGGGAGAACAGATACGCAGTATTTT.

The table lists this clone with a few counts. The rearrangement joins TRBV30 to TRBJ1-3; D is uncertain. The CDR3 covers 14 residues. V lost 4 bases and J lost 2, with 12 bases in between. Germline V gene sequence: CDR1 GTSNPN, CDR2 SVGIG (reference sequence). The CDR3 sequence is CAWTGGTTGNTIYF. Written as DNA, the CDR3 is TGTGCCTGGACTGGAGGAACGACTGGAAACACCATATATTTT.

CDR3 protein: CSATAVTEAFF. The CDR3 nucleotides are TGCAGTGCTACTGCAGTCACTGAAGCTTTCTTT. The V gene is TRBV20-1, the J gene TRBJ1-1, with D unclear. V gave up 4 bases and J gave up 4 bases, with 7 bases separating them. Germline V gives CDR1 DFQATT, CDR2 SNEGSKA (reference sequence). The CDR3 runs 11 residues.

The chain recombines TRBV5-1 with TRBJ1-2, with TRBD1 identical over 8 bases. Trimming at V came to 4 bases and at J to 3 bases, leaving 8 bases not matched to a gene. From germline, CDR1 is SGHRS and CDR2 YFSETQ. The CDR3 totals 15 residues. CDR3 sequence: CASSESGQEYYGYTF. In DNA, the CDR3 is TGCGCCAGCAGCGAGTCGGGACAGGAGTACTATGGCTACACCTTC.

The chain recombines TRBV29-1 with TRBJ2-7, with 8 bases identical to TRBD2. Germline values: CDR1 SQVTM, CDR2 ANQGSEA. CDR3 size: 12 residues. The V gene end was trimmed by 8 bases and the J gene end by 6 bases; junction bases not matched to a gene: 9. The CDR3 here is CSTRGGVTEQYF. The CDR3 nucleotides read TGCAGCACCCGGGGGGGGGTAACCGAGCAGTACTTC.

This clone was recorded a few times. The chain combines TRBV5-8 with TRBJ2-2; 7 bases match TRBD2. J gave up 3 bases and V 7 bases, and 9 bases lay outside the gene matches. CDR1 and CDR2 (germline): SGHTS, YDEGEE. The CDR3 consists of 15 residues. CDR3 coding DNA: TGTGCCAGCCACCCTGGGACTATTCACACCGGGGAGCTGTTTTTT. Translating gives CASHPGTIHTGELFF. Filled out from reference TRBV5-8 and TRBJ2-2, the complete variable domain reads EAGVTQSPTHLIKTRGQQATLRCSPISGHTSVYWYQQALGLGLQFLLWYDEGEERNRGNFPPRFSGRQFPNYSSELNVNALELEDSALYLCASHPGTIHTGELFFGEGSRLTVL.

The chain joins TRBV29-1 to TRBJ1-5; 8 bases are shared with TRBD1. The CDR3 is 14 residues long. Germline V lookup: CDR1 SQVTM, CDR2 ANQGSEA. The J segment lost 5 bases and the V segment lost 4 bases, leaving 7 bases of the junction unmatched. CDR3 bases: TGCAGCGTTGTAACCAGGGGGCTGGATCAGCCCCAGCATTTT. This translates into CSVVTRGLDQPQHF.

This chain links TRBV19 with TRBJ1-5; the D is unclear. Germline V gene lookup returns CDR1 LNHDA and CDR2 SQIVND (reference sequence). CDR3 length: 15 residues. V lost 2 bases to trimming and J lost 7 bases, with 15 bases between them. The CDR3 bases are TGTGCCAGTAGTATAACTAACCAAATCTTCCAGCCCCAGCATTTT. This codes for CASSITNQIFQPQHF.

The chain carries TRBV18 and TRBJ2-7; TRBD1 agrees at 7 bases. The CDR3 has 14 amino acids. CDR1 is KGHSH, CDR2 LQKENI, per germline. V lost 3 bases, J lost 4 bases, and 6 bases stayed unmatched. CDR3 sequence: CASSPDREFYEQYF. The CDR3 DNA sequence: TGTGCCAGCTCACCTGACAGGGAATTTTACGAGCAGTACTTC.

Concerning this clone: Different DNA sequences within this sample yield the same CDR3. V gene TRBV18 combines with J gene TRBJ1-5, with 7 bases lining up with TRBD1. CDR1 and CDR2 (germline): KGHSH, LQKENI. The length of the CDR3 is 13 residues. The V and J ends lost 3 bases and 4 bases, in that order; junction bases with no gene match: 0. CDR3 amino acids: CASSPDRNQPQHF. The CDR3 DNA reads TGTGCCAGCTCACCGGACAGGAATCAGCCCCAGCATTTT.

In this sample, this clone turned up a few times. The CDR3 region has the DNA TGTGCCAGCCAGGGGCGGGAGCTCTACGAGCAGTACTTC. This codes for CASQGRELYEQYF. The gene calls are TRBV2 and TRBJ2-7; weak D call: TRBD2 (7 bases). The germline CDR1 and CDR2 sequences are SNHLY and FYNNEI. V was pared by 8 bases and J by 3 bases, with 14 bases between. The CDR3 runs 13 residues.

The rearrangement uses TRBV19 and TRBJ1-2, with no clear D. The CDR3 consists of 12 residues. Trimming left V 8 bases short and J 4 bases short, with 11 bases between. Germline CDR1 and CDR2: LNHDA and SQIVND (reference sequence). Here the CDR3 DNA reads TGTGCCAGTCACGGGGTCGTCTATGGCTACACCTTC. This gives the protein CASHGVVYGYTF.

J is TRBJ1-1 and V is TRBV7-9, with D uncertain. The CDR3 is made up of 13 amino acids. V gave up 5 bases and J gave up 4 bases, with 11 bases separating them. In germline, CDR1 is SEHNR, CDR2 FQNEAQ (reference sequence). In DNA form, the CDR3 reads TGTGCCAGCAGCCTCAACGCAGGCACTGAAGCTTTCTTT. It specifies CASSLNAGTEAFF.

This CDR3 is CASSPLAGGGNEQFF. The CDR3 nucleotides are TGTGCCAGCAGCCCCCTAGCGGGAGGCGGCAATGAGCAGTTCTTC. The gene calls are TRBV13 and TRBJ2-1; 11 bases match TRBD2. The CDR3 spans 15 residues. Germline values: CDR1 PRHDT, CDR2 FYEKMQ (reference sequence). Trimming removed 5 bases from V and 6 bases from J; junction bases left unmatched: 6.